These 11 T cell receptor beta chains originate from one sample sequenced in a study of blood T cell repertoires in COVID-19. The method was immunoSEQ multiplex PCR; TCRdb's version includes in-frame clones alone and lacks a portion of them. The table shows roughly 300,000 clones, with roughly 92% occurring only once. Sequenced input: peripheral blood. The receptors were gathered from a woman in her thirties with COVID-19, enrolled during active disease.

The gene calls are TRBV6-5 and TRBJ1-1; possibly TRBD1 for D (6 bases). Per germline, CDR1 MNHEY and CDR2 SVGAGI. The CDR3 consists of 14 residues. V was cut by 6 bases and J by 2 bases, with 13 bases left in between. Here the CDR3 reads CASRLGQINTEAFF. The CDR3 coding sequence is TGTGCCAGCAGACTTGGACAGATCAACACTGAAGCTTTCTTT.

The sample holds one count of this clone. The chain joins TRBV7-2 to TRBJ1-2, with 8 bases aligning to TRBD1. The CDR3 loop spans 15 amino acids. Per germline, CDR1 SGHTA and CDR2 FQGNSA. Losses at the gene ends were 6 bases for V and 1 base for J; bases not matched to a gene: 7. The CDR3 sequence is CASSRRTGSNYGYTF. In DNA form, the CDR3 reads TGTGCCAGCAGTCGTCGGACAGGGAGTAACTATGGCTACACCTTC.

CDR3 protein: CASSVGTSGTGELFF. As DNA, the CDR3 is TGTGCCAGTAGTGTCGGGACTAGCGGCACCGGGGAGCTGTTTTTT. J is TRBJ2-2 and V is TRBV19, with 11 bases aligning to TRBD2. The CDR3 length is 15 residues. V trimming: 5 bases; J trimming: 4 bases; junction bases outside the gene matches: 3. Germline values: CDR1 LNHDA, CDR2 SQIVND (reference sequence).

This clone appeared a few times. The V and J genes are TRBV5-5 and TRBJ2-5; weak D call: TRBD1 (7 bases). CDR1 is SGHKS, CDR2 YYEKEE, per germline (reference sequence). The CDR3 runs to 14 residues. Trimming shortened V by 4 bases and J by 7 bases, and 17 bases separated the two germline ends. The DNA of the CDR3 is TGTGCCAGCAGCGTGGAGGGGGCGCGGGGGACCCAGTACTTC. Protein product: CASSVEGARGTQYF.

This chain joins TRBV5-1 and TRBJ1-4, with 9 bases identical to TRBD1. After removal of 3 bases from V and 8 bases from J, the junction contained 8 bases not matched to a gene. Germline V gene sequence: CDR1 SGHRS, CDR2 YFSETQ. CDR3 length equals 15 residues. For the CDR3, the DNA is TGCGCCAGCAGCTGGGGACAGGGTTCTAGAGAAAAACTGTTTTTT. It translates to CASSWGQGSREKLFF.

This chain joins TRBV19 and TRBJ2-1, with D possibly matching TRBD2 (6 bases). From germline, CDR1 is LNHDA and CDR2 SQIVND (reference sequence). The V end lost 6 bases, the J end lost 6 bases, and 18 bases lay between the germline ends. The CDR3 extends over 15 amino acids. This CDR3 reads CASRAGTRGGNEQFF. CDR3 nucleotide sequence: TGTGCCAGTAGAGCCGGGACTCGAGGAGGCAATGAGCAGTTCTTC.

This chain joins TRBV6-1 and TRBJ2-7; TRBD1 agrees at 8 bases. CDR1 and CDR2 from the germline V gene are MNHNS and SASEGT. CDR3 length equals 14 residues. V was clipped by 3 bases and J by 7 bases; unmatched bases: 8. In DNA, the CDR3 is TGTGCCAGCAGTGACCGGGACAGGAGGGGTGAGCAGTACTTC. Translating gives CASSDRDRRGEQYF.

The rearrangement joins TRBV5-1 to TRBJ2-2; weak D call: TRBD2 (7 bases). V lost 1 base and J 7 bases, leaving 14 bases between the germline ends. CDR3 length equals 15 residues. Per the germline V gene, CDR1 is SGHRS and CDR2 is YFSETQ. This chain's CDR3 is CASSLSGGFDGELFF. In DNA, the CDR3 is TGCGCCAGCAGCTTGTCGGGGGGCTTTGACGGGGAGCTGTTTTTT. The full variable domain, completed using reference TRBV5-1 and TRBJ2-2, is KAGVTQTPRYLIKTRGQQVTLSCSPISGHRSVSWYQQTPGQGLQFLFEYFSETQRNKGNFPGRFSGRQFSNSRSEMNVSTLELGDSALYLCASSLSGGFDGELFFGEGSRLTVL.

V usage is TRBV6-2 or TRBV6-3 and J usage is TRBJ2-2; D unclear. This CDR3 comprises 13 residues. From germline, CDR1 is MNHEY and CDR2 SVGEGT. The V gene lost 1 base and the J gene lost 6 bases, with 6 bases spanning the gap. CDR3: CASSYFYSGELFF. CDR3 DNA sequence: TGTGCCAGCAGTTACTTTTATTCCGGGGAGCTGTTTTTT.

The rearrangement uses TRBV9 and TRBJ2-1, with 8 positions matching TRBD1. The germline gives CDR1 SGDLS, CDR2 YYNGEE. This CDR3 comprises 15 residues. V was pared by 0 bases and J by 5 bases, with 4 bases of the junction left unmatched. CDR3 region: CASSVGAGGHNEQFF. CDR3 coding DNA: TGTGCCAGCAGCGTAGGGGCAGGGGGCCACAATGAGCAGTTCTTC.

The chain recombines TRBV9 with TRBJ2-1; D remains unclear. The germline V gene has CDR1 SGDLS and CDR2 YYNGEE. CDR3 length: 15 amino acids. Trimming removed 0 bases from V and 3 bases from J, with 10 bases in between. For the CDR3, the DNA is TGTGCCAGCAGCGTAGGAGGAAACGGCTACAATGAGCAGTTCTTC. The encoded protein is CASSVGGNGYNEQFF.